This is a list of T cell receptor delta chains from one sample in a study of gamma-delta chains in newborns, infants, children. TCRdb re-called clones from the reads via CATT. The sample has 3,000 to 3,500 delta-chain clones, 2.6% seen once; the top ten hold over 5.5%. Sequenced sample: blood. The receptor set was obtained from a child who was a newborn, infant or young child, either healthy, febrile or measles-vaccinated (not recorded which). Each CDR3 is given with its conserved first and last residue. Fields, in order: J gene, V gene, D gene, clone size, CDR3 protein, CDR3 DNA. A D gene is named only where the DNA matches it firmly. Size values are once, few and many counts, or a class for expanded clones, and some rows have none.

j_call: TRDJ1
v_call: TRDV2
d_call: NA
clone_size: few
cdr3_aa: CACDTLYSGGLVDKLIF
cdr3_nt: TGTGCCTGTGACACACTCTACTCCGGGGGACTCGTCGATAAACTCATCTTT

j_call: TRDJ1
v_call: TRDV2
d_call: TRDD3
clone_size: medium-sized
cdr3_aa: CACDRLLTGGYDDKLIF
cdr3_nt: TGTGCCTGTGATCGTCTCCTTACTGGGGGATACGACGATAAACTCATCTTT

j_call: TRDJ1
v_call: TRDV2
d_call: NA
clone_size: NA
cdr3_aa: CACDILAGDPSTDKLIF
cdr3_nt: TGTGCCTGTGACATCTTAGCCGGGGACCCGTCAACCGATAAACTCATCTTT

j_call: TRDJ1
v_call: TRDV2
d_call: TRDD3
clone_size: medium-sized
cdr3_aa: CACDPVLGGGDTDKLIF
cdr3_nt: TGTGCCTGTGACCCCGTACTGGGGGGGGGAGACACCGATAAACTCATCTTT

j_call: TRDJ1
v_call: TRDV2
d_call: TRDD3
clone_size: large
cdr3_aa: CACDTVEWGIRELIF
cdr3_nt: TGTGCCTGTGACACCGTAGAATGGGGGATACGCGAACTCATCTTT

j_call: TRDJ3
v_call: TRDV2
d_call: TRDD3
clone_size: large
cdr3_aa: CACDFLGDISSWDTRQMFF
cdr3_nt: TGTGCCTGTGACTTCCTGGGGGATATCAGCTCCTGGGACACCCGACAGATGTTTTTC

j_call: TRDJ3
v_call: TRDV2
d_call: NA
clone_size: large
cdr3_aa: CACDTWGGQPSSWDTRQMFF
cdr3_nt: TGTGCCTGTGACACCTGGGGGGGACAACCAAGCTCCTGGGACACCCGACAGATGTTTTTC

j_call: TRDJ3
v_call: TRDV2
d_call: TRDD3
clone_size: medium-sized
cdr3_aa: CACDTVGDSRDTRQMFF
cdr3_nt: TGTGCCTGTGACACTGTGGGGGATTCCCGGGACACCCGACAGATGTTTTTC

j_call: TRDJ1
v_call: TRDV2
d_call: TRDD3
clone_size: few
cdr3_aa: CACDTVTLTGEEESDKLIF
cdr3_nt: TGCGCCTGTGACACCGTGACCTTGACTGGGGAGGAGGAATCCGATAAACTCATCTTT

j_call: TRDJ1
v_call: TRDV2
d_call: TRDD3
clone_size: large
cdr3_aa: CACDQLGDSHTDKLIF
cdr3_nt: TGTGCCTGTGACCAACTGGGGGATTCACACACCGATAAACTCATCTTT

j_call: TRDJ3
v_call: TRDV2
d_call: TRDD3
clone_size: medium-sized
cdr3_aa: CACDTVGGLGTSWDTRQMFF
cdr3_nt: TGTGCCTGTGACACCGTTGGGGGATTGGGAACCTCCTGGGACACCCGACAGATGTTTTTC

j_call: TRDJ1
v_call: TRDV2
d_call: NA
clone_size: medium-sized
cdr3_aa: CACDPLPGGPTDKLIF
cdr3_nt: TGTGCCTGTGACCCCCTTCCTGGGGGCCCCACCGATAAACTCATCTTT

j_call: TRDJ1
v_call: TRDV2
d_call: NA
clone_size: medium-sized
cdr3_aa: CACDKLGYTDKLIF
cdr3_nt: TGTGCCTGTGATAAACTGGGTTACACCGATAAACTCATCTTT

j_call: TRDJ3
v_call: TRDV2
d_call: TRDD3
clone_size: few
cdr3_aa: CACDTLTGGYPKDRGSWDARQMFF
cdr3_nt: TGTGCCTGTGACACCCTTACTGGGGGATACCCGAAGGACCGGGGCTCCTGGGACGCCCGACAGATGTTTTTC

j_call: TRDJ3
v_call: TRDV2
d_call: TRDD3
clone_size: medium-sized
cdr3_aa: CACDRVVLGDTERYAWDTRQMFF
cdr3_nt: TGTGCCTGTGACAGGGTTGTACTGGGGGATACGGAACGGTACGCCTGGGACACCCGACAGATGTTTTTC

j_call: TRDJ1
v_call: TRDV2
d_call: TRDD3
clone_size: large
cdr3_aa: CACDTLGDTTDKLIF
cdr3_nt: TGTGCCTGTGACACCCTGGGGGATACTACCGATAAACTCATCTTT

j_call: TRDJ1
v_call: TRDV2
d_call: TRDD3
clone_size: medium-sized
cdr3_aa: CACDTVGTGGYRDTDKLIF
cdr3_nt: TGTGCCTGTGACACGGTCGGAACTGGGGGATACAGGGACACCGATAAACTCATCTTT

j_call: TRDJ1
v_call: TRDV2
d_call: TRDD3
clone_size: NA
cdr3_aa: CACDPAGLGGRDTDKLIF
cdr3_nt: TGTGCCTGTGACCCGGCGGGACTGGGGGGGCGAGACACCGATAAACTCATCTTT

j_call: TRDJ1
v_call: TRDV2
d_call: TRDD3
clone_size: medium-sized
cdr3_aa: CACDTLLLGDTLHDKLIF
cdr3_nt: TGTGCCTGTGACACCTTATTACTGGGGGATACGCTACACGATAAACTCATCTTT

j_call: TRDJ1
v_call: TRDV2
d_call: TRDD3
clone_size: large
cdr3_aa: CACDVLGVTDKLIF
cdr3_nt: TGTGCCTGTGATGTGCTGGGGGTGACCGATAAACTCATCTTT

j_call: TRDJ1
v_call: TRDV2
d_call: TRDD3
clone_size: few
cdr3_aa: CARDGVLGDTRHTDKLIF
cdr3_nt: TGTGCCCGTGACGGGGTACTGGGGGATACGCGGCACACCGATAAACTCATCTTT

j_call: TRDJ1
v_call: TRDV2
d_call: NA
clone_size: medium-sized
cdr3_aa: CACDTLNKPNTDKLIF
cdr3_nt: TGTGCCTGTGACACCCTGAACAAACCCAACACCGATAAACTCATCTTT

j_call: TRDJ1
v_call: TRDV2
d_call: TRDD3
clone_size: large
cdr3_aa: CACDPLKMTGGLYTDKLIF
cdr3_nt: TGTGCCTGTGACCCCCTTAAGATGACTGGGGGACTGTACACCGATAAACTCATCTTT

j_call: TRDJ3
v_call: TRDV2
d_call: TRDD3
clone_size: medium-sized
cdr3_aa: CACDTAGGYWDTRQMFF
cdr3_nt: TGTGCCTGTGACACCGCTGGGGGATACTGGGACACCCGACAGATGTTTTTC

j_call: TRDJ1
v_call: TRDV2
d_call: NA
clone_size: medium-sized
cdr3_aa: CACDTLGTRDKLIF
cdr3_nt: TGTGCCTGTGACACGCTGGGGACGCGCGATAAACTCATCTTT

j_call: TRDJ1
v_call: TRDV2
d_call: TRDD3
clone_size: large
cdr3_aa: CACEPLVLGDTKTDKLIF
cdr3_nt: TGTGCCTGTGAGCCTTTAGTACTGGGGGATACGAAGACCGATAAACTCATCTTT

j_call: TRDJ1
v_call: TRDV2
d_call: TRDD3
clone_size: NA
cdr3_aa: CACDTLLGDTPKLIF
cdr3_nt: TGTGCCTGTGACACCCTACTGGGGGATACCCCTAAACTCATCTTT

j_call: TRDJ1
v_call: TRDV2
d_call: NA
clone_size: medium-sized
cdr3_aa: CACDRLGGDPIRNTDKLIF
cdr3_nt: TGTGCCTGTGACCGATTAGGTGGGGACCCCATCCGAAACACCGATAAACTCATCTTT

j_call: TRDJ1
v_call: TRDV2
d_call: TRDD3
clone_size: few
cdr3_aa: CACDTLGRTGDSLYTDKLIF
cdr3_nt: TGTGCCTGTGACACCCTCGGTCGAACTGGGGATTCCCTGTACACCGATAAACTCATCTTT

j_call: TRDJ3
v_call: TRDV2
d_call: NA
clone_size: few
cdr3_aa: CACDPTPSYERAGGPHRSWGTRQMFF
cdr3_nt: TGTGCCTGTGACCCAACGCCTTCCTACGAGCGTGCTGGGGGACCCCACCGCTCCTGGGGCACCCGACAGATGTTTTTC

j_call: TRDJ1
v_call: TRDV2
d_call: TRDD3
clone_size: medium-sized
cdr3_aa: CACDRLGMNTDKLIF
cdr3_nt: TGTGCCTGTGACCGACTGGGGATGAACACCGATAAACTCATCTTT

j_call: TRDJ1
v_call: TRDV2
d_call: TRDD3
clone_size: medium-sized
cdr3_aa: CACDRLGDTSDKLIF
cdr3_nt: TGTGCCTGTGACAGACTGGGGGATACGTCCGATAAACTCATCTTT

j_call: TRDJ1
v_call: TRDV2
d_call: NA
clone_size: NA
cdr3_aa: CACDNVATGPPGAPEKTFYLTDKLIF
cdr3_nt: TGTGCCTGTGACAATGTGGCCACAGGACCCCCCGGCGCGCCCGAAAAAACATTTTATCTTACCGATAAACTCATCTTT

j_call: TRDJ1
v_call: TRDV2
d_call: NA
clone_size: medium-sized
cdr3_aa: CACDTYYSSTGPSVTDKLIF
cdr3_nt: TGTGCCTGTGACACCTACTATTCCTCTACGGGACCCTCAGTAACCGATAAACTCATCTTT

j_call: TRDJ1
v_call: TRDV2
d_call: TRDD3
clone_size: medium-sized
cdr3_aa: CACDTLGLGARRIPGTDKLIF
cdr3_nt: TGTGCCTGTGACACGCTCGGACTGGGGGCCCGGAGGATACCGGGAACCGATAAACTCATCTTT

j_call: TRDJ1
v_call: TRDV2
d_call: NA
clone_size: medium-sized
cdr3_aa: CACDTVQRPGIYTDKLIF
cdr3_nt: TGTGCCTGTGACACCGTGCAACGGCCTGGGATCTACACCGATAAACTCATCTTT

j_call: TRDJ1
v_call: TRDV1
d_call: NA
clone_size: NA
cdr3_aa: CALGEPVPFRLENTDKLIF
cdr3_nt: TGTGCTCTTGGGGAACCTGTGCCTTTCCGACTGGAAAACACCGATAAACTCATCTTT

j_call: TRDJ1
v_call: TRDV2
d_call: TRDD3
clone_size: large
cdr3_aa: CACDPVGGETDKLIF
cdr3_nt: TGTGCCTGTGACCCGGTTGGGGGAGAAACCGATAAACTCATCTTT

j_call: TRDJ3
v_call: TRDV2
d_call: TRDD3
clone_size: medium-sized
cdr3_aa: CACDTIDPRTGGSRDTRQMFF
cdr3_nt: TGTGCCTGTGACACCATCGACCCCCGTACTGGGGGTTCCCGGGACACCCGACAGATGTTTTTC

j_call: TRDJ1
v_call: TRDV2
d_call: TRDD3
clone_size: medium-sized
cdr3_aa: CACDTVGWGIPGTTDKLIF
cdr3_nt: TGTGCCTGTGACACCGTTGGATGGGGGATACCGGGTACGACCGATAAACTCATCTTT

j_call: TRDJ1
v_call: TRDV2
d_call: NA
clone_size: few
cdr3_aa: CACHPITSGRYQGSDKLIF
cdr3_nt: TGTGCCTGTCACCCCATCACCTCCGGGAGATACCAGGGGTCCGATAAACTCATCTTT

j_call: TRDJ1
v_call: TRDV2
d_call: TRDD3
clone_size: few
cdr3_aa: CACDTIGTGGYTDKLIF
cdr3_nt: TGTGCCTGTGACACCATCGGTACTGGGGGGTACACCGATAAACTCATCTTT

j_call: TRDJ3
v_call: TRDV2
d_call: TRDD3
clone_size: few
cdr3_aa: CACDTLSPTGGYAGDSWDTRQMFF
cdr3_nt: TGTGCCTGTGACACGCTTTCCCCAACTGGGGGATACGCGGGAGATTCCTGGGACACCCGACAGATGTTTTTC

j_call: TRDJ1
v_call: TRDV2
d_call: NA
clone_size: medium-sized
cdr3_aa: CACDTVPTGNKEYTDKLIF
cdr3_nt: TGTGCCTGTGACACCGTCCCTACTGGAAATAAGGAGTACACCGATAAACTCATCTTT

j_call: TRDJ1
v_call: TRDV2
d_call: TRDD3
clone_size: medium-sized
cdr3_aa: CACDRLGDTTDKLIF
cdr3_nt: TGTGCCTGTGACAGACTGGGGGATACAACCGATAAACTCATCTTT

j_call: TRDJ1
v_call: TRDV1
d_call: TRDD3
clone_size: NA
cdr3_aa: CALGKPAFPLLGERDRKSCERVQGSDKLIF
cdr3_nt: TGTGCTCTTGGGAAACCCGCCTTCCCGCTCCTGGGGGAGAGGGATAGAAAGAGCTGTGAGAGGGTCCAAGGGTCCGATAAACTCATCTTT

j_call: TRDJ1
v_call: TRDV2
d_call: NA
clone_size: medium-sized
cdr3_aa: CACDTVGYKGTDKLIF
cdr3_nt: TGTGCCTGTGACACCGTTGGATACAAGGGGACCGATAAACTCATCTTT

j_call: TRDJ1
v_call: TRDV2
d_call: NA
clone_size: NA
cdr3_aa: CACDRPGAETDKLIF
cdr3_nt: TGTGCCTGTGACCGGCCGGGGGCCGAGACCGATAAACTCATCTTT

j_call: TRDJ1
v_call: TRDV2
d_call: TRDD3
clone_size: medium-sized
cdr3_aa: CACDRLLLGADSTDKLIF
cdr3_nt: TGTGCCTGTGACAGGCTCTTACTGGGGGCTGACTCCACCGATAAACTCATCTTT

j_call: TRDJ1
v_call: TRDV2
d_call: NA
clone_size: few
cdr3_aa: CARDSIGTSLAGAALRDTDKLIF
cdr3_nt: TGTGCCCGTGACTCAATTGGGACCTCGCTGGCTGGGGCCGCTCTGAGGGACACCGATAAACTCATCTTT

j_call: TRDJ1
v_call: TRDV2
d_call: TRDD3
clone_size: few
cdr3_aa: CACEGLRTGVPAYTDKLIF
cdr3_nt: TGTGCCTGTGAGGGCTTACGCACTGGGGTACCGGCCTACACCGATAAACTCATCTTT

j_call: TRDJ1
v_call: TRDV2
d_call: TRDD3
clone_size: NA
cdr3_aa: CACDTLGDTSDKLIF
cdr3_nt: TGTGCTTGTGACACGTTGGGGGATACATCCGATAAACTCATCTTT

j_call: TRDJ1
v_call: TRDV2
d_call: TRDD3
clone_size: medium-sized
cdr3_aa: CACDHLTGGHYTDKLIF
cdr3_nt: TGTGCCTGTGACCACCTTACTGGGGGCCATTACACCGATAAACTCATCTTT

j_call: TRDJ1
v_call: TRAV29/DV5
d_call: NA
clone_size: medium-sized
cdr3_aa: CSVLLCSKRRPYPTGWGIDTDKLIF
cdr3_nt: NA

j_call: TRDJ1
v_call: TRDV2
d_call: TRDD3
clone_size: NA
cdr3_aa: CACDKVLNRLGDTLGTDKPIF
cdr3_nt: TGTGCCTGTGACAAGGTCCTAAATCGTCTGGGGGATACTCTGGGGACCGATAAACCCATCTTT